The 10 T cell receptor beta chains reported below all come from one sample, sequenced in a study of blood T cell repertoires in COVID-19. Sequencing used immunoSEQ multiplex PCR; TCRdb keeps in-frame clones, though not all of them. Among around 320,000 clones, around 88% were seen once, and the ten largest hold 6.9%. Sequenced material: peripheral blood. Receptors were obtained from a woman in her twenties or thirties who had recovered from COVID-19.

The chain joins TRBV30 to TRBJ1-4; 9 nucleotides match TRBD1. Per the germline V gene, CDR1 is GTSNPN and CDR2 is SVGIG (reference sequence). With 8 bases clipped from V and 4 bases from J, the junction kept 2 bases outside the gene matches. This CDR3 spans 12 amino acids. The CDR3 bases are TGTGCCGGACAGGGGTTTAATGAAAAACTGTTTTTT. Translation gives CAGQGFNEKLFF.

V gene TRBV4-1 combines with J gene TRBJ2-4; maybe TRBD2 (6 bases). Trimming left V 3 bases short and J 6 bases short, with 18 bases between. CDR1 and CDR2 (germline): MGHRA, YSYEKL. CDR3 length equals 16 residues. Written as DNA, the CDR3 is TGCGCCAGCAGCCAGGGGAGGCGGGACCCGCCAAACATTCAGTACTTC. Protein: CASSQGRRDPPNIQYF.

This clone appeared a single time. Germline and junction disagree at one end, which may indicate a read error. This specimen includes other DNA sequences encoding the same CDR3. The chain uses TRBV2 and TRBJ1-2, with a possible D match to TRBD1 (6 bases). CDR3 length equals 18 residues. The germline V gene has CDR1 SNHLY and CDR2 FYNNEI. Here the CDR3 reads CASSEGPFMAGANYGYTF. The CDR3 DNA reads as TGTGCCAGTAGTGAAGGTCCTTTTATGGCAGGGGCTAACTATGGCTACACCTTC. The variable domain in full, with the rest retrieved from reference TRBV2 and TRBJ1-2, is EPEVTQTPSHQVTQMGQEVILRCVPISNHLYFYWYRQILGQKVEFLVSFYNNEISEKSEIFDDQFSVERPDGSNFTLKIRSTKLEDSAMYFCASSEGPFMAGANYGYTFGSGTRLTVV.

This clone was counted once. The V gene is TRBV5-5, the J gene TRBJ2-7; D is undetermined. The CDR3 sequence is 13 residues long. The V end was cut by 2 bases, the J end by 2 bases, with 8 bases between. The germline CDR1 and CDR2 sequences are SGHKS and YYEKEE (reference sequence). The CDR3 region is CASSFEDPYEQYF. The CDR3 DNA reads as TGTGCCAGCAGCTTTGAGGATCCCTACGAGCAGTACTTC.

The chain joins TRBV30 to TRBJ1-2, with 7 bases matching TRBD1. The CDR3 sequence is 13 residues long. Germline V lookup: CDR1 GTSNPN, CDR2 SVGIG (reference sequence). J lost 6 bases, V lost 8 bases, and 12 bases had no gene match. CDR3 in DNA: TGTGCCCGAGAGACAGGGTCGAGAGATGGCTACACCTTC. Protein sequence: CARETGSRDGYTF. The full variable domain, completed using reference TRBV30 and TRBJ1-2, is SQTIHQWPATLVQPVGSPLSLECTVEGTSNPNLYWYRQAAGRGLQLLFYSVGIGQISSEVPQNLSASRPQDRQFILSSKKLLLSDSGFYLCARETGSRDGYTFGSGTRLTVV.

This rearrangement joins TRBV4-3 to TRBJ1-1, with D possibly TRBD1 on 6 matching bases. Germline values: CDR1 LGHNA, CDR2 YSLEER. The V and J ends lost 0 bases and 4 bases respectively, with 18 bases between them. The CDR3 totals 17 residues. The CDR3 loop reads CASSQERLLGQITEAFF. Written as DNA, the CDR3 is TGCGCCAGCAGCCAAGAGCGGTTGTTAGGACAGATCACTGAAGCTTTCTTT.

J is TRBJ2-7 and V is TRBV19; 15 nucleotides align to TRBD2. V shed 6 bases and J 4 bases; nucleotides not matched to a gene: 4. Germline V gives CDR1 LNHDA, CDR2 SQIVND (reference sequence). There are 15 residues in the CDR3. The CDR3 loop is CASRPGTSGRYEQYF. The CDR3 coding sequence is TGTGCCAGTAGACCCGGGACTAGCGGGAGGTACGAGCAGTACTTC.

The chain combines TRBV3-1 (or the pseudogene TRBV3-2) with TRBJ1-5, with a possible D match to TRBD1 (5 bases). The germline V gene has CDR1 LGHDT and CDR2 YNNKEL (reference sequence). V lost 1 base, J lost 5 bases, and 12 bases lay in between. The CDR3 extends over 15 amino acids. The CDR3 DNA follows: TGTGCCAGCAGCCAAGGGAGGGGAGGGTATCAGCCCCAGCATTTT. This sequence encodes CASSQGRGGYQPQHF.

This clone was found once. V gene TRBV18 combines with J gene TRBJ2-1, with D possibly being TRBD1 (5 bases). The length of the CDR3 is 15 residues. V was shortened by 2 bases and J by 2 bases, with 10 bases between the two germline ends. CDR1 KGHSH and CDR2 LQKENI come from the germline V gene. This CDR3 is CASSPGQGTYNEQFF. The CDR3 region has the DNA TGTGCCAGCTCACCAGGGCAGGGAACCTACAATGAGCAGTTCTTC.

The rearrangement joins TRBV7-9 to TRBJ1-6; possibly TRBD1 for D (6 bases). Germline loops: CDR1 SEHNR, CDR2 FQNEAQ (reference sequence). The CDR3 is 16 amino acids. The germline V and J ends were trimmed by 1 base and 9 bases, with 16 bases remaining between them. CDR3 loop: CASSLVPGGLSSPLHF. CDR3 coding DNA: TGTGCCAGCAGCTTAGTACCCGGGGGGCTGAGTTCACCCCTCCACTTT.